The 14 T cell receptor beta chains in this list originate from one sample, sequenced in a study of cytomegalovirus exposure and HLA in healthy donors. PCR used 60 Vbeta primers and 13 Jbeta primers. TCRdb's table, derived via immunoSEQ multiplex PCR, lists solely in-frame clones and lacks some. Of 120,000 or so clones listed, over 9.5% are singletons. Material: PBMCs. The receptors come from a woman younger than 30 in good health and CMV-seropositive.

This chain connects TRBV28 to TRBJ1-3; D remains unclear. Germline V gene lookup returns CDR1 MDHEN and CDR2 SYDVKM. Trimming cost V 2 bases and J 0 bases, with 11 bases left between them. The CDR3 runs to 16 residues. This chain's CDR3 is CASSLRSPGSGNTIYF. In nucleotides, the CDR3 is TGTGCCAGCAGTTTAAGATCCCCAGGCTCTGGAAACACCATATATTTT. The full variable domain, in which reference TRBV28 and TRBJ1-3 provide the parts outside the CDR3, is DVKVTQSSRYLVKRTGEKVFLECVQDMDHENMFWYRQDPGLGLRLIYFSYDVKMKEKGDIPEGYSVSREKKERFSLILESASTNQTSMYLCASSLRSPGSGNTIYFGEGSWLTVV.

This clone was counted only a few times. The chain has TRBV28 and TRBJ2-7; no clear D gene. The V end lost 8 bases, the J end lost 2 bases, and 7 bases lay between the germline ends. Germline CDR1 reads MDHEN; CDR2 reads SYDVKM. The CDR3 has 11 residues. CDR3 DNA sequence: TGTGCCAGCGGTGGGCCCTACGAGCAGTACTTC. Its translation: CASGGPYEQYF. Together with reference TRBV28 and TRBJ2-7, the CDR3 gives the full variable domain: DVKVTQSSRYLVKRTGEKVFLECVQDMDHENMFWYRQDPGLGLRLIYFSYDVKMKEKGDIPEGYSVSREKKERFSLILESASTNQTSMYLCASGGPYEQYFGPGTRLTVT.

A remark on this clone: The same CDR3 can be traced to other DNA sequences in this sample. CDR3 sequence (DNA): TGTGCCAGCAGCGTAGGGGGAGGATCCTACAATGAGCAGTTCTTC. Translation: CASSVGGGSYNEQFF. The J gene is TRBJ2-1, the V gene TRBV9; TRBD2 is a possible D gene (6 bases). CDR1 and CDR2 (germline): SGDLS, YYNGEE. V shed 0 bases and J shed 1 base, with 8 bases lying between them. The CDR3 sequence is 15 residues long.

The rearrangement uses TRBV27 and TRBJ2-1; D is undetermined. V was trimmed by 0 bases and J by 4 bases, leaving 4 bases between them. The V gene's germline CDR1 is MNHEY and CDR2 SMNVEV (reference sequence). The CDR3 loop spans 13 amino acids. The CDR3, as DNA: TGTGCCAGCAGTTTATCTAGTTACAATGAGCAGTTCTTC. Amino acid sequence: CASSLSSYNEQFF.

The chain employs TRBV4-1 and TRBJ1-3; maybe TRBD1 (5 bases). The CDR3 is 17 amino acids. Trimming left V 0 bases short and J 0 bases short, with 12 bases between. Per the germline V gene, CDR1 is MGHRA and CDR2 is YSYEKL. For the CDR3, the DNA is TGCGCCAGCAGCCAAGATCAGGGCCGTCTCTCTGGAAACACCATATATTTT. It codes for CASSQDQGRLSGNTIYF.

This clone has more than one count but fewer than ten. The V gene is TRBV7-9, the J gene TRBJ1-2; weak D call: TRBD1 (6 bases). Germline CDR1 and CDR2: SEHNR and FQNEAQ (reference sequence). Trimming stripped 4 bases from V and 6 bases from J, with 12 bases between. This CDR3 spans 13 amino acids. CDR3 nucleotides: TGTGCCAGCAGCTCCGGACAGTATGATGGCTACACCTTC. Protein sequence: CASSSGQYDGYTF.

This clone was seen a few times. Its ends do not fully match the called genes, so a read error is possible. The J gene is TRBJ2-7, the V gene TRBV5-6, with D tentatively TRBD2 (5 bases). CDR1 SGHDT and CDR2 YYEEEE come from the germline V gene. The CDR3 totals 14 residues. The CDR3: CASTLRGIFFEQYF. In DNA form, the CDR3 reads TGTGCCAGCACCTTGAGAGGGATTTTCTTCGAGCAGTACTTC.

The chain carries TRBV7-9 and TRBJ2-1; 9 nucleotides match TRBD2. V gave up 5 bases and J gave up 10 bases; unmatched junction bases: 15. CDR1 SEHNR and CDR2 FQNEAQ come from the germline V gene (reference sequence). The CDR3 runs 16 residues. The CDR3 nucleotides are TGTGCCAGCAGCAAAGATGCGGGAGGGCGGGCTCGGGAGCAGTTCTTC. Translation: CASSKDAGGRAREQFF.

A few counts support this clone. The chain recombines TRBV4-1 with TRBJ2-3, with 7 bases identical to TRBD2. The CDR3 contains 16 residues. CDR1 and CDR2 (germline): MGHRA, YSYEKL. V was clipped by 0 bases and J by 10 bases; unmatched bases: 13. CDR3 region: CASSQESTLGGRAQYF. CDR3 in DNA: TGCGCCAGCAGCCAAGAGTCCACGTTAGGAGGGAGGGCGCAGTATTTT.

This clone was recorded a few times. The chain couples TRBV4-1 to TRBJ2-7; 7 bases agree with TRBD1. CDR1 and CDR2 (germline): MGHRA, YSYEKL. Trimming removed 1 base from V and 4 bases from J; junction bases left unmatched: 7. This CDR3 has 15 residues. The CDR3 coding sequence is TGCGCCAGCAGCCAAGTTGTAGGGGGCACTTACGAGCAGTACTTC. Its protein product is CASSQVVGGTYEQYF.

This clone was found a few times. The chain links TRBV6-1 to TRBJ1-3; D is undetermined. Trimming cost V 4 bases and J 4 bases, with 17 bases left between them. The CDR3 has 16 amino acids. Germline CDR1 and CDR2: MNHNS and SASEGT. The CDR3 DNA reads as TGTGCCAGCAGTGTTGGAAACGGACTTTTCGGAAACACCATATATTTT. Translated: CASSVGNGLFGNTIYF.

The chain employs TRBV29-1 and TRBJ1-2; TRBD1 agrees at 7 bases. This CDR3 region has 13 residues. Germline V CDR1 and CDR2: SQVTM, ANQGSEA. With 7 bases clipped from V and 0 bases from J, the junction kept 5 bases outside the gene matches. As DNA, the CDR3 is TGCAGCGCGGGGGACAGTACTAACTATGGCTACACCTTC. Its translation: CSAGDSTNYGYTF.

The CDR3: CASRWVSPSSYNEQFF. As DNA, the CDR3 is TGTGCCAGCAGGTGGGTTAGCCCGAGCTCCTACAATGAGCAGTTCTTC. The chain couples TRBV28 to TRBJ2-1; D uncertain. Germline V gene sequence: CDR1 MDHEN, CDR2 SYDVKM. V lost 6 bases to trimming and J lost 0 bases, with 15 bases between them. The CDR3 contains 16 residues.

This chain connects TRBV19 to TRBJ1-4; TRBD1 aligns across 8 bases. The CDR3 runs to 14 residues. Germline-derived CDR1 and CDR2 are LNHDA and SQIVND (reference sequence). V shed 4 bases, J shed 6 bases, and the junction held 4 bases outside the gene matches. The DNA of the CDR3 is TGTGCCAGTAGTAGGACAGGGAGGGATGAAAAACTGTTTTTT. Translated: CASSRTGRDEKLFF.